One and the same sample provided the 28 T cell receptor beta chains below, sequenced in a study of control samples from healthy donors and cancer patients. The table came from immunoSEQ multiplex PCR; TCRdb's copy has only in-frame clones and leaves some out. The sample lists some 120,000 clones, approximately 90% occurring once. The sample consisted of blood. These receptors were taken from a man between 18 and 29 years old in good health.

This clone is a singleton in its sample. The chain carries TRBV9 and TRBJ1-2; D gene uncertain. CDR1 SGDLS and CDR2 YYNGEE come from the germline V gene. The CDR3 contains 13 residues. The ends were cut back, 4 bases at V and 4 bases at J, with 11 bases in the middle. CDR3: CASSPPQGYGYTF. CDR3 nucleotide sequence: TGTGCCAGCAGCCCCCCCCAAGGCTATGGCTACACCTTC.

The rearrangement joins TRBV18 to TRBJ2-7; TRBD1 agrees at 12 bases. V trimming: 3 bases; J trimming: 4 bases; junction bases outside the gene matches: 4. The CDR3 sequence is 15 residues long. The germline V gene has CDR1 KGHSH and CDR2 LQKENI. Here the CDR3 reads CASSPGTGGAYEQYF. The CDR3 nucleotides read TGTGCCAGCTCACCGGGGACAGGGGGCGCGTACGAGCAGTACTTC.

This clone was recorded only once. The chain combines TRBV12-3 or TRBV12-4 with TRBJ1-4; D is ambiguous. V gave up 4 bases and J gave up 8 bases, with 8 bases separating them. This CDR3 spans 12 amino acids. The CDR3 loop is CASSYGEEKLFF. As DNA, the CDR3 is TGTGCCAGCAGTTATGGTGAAGAAAAACTGTTTTTT.

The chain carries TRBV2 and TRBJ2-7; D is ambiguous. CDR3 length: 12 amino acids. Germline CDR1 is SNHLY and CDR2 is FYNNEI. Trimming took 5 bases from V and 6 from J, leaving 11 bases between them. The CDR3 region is CASSKDPGEQYF. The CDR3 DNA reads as TGTGCCAGCAGTAAGGACCCAGGCGAGCAGTACTTC.

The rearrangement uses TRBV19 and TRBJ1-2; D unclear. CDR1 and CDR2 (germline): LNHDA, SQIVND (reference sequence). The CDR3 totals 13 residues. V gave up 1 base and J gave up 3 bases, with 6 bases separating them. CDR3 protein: CASSIGRYYGYTF. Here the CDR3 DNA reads TGTGCCAGTAGTATAGGCCGGTACTATGGCTACACCTTC.

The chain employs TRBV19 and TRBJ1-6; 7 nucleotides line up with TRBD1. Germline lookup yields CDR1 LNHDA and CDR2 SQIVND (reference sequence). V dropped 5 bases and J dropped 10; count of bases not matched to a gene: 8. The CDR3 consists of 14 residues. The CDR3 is CASSYQGEGSPLHF. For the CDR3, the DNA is TGTGCCAGTAGTTACCAGGGGGAGGGATCACCCCTCCACTTT.

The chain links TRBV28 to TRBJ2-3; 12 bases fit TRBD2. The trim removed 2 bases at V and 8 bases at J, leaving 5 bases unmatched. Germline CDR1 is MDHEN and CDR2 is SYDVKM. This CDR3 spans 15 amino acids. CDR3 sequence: CASSLSQLAGGTQYF. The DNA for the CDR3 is TGTGCCAGCAGTTTAAGCCAACTAGCGGGAGGTACGCAGTATTTT. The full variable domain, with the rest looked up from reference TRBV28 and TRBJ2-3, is DVKVTQSSRYLVKRTGEKVFLECVQDMDHENMFWYRQDPGLGLRLIYFSYDVKMKEKGDIPEGYSVSREKKERFSLILESASTNQTSMYLCASSLSQLAGGTQYFGPGTRLTVL.

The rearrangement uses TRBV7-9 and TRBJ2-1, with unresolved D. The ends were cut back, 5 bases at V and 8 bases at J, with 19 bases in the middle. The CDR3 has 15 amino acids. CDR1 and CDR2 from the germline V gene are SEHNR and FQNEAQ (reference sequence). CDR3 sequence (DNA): TGTGCCAGCAGCCTAGGACGGTGGGTCAGCGATGAGCAGTTCTTC. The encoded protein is CASSLGRWVSDEQFF.

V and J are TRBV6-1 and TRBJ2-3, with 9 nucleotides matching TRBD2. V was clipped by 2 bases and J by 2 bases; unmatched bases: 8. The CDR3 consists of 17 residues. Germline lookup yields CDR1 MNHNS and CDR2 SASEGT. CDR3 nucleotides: TGTGCCAGCAGTGAATGGGGTAGCGGGGGAACCACAGATACGCAGTATTTT. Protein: CASSEWGSGGTTDTQYF.

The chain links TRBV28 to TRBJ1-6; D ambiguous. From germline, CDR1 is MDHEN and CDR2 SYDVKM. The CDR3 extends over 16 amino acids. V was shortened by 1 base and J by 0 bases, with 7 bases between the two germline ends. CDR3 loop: CASSLYASSYNSPLHF. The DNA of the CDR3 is TGTGCCAGCAGTTTATACGCGAGCTCCTATAATTCACCCCTCCACTTT. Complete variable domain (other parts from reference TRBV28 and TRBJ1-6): DVKVTQSSRYLVKRTGEKVFLECVQDMDHENMFWYRQDPGLGLRLIYFSYDVKMKEKGDIPEGYSVSREKKERFSLILESASTNQTSMYLCASSLYASSYNSPLHFGNGTRLTVT.

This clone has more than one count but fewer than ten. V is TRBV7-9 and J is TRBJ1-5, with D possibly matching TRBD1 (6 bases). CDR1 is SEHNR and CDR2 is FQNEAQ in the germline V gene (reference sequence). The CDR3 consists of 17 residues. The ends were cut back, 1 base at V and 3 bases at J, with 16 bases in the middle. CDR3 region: CASSLEGARGLNQPQHF. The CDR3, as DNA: TGTGCCAGCAGCTTAGAGGGTGCCAGGGGCCTCAATCAGCCCCAGCATTTT.

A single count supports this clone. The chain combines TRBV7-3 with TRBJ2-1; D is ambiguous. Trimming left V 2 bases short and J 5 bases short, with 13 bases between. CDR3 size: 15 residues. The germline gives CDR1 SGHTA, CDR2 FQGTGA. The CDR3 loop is CASSLVIGRNNEQFF. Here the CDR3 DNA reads TGTGCCAGCAGCTTAGTTATAGGCAGAAACAATGAGCAGTTCTTC. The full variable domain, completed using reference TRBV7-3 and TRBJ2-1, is GAGVSQTPSNKVTEKGKYVELRCDPISGHTALYWYRQSLGQGPEFLIYFQGTGAADDSGLPNDRFFAVRPEGSVSTLKIQRTERGDSAVYLCASSLVIGRNNEQFFGPGTRLTVL.

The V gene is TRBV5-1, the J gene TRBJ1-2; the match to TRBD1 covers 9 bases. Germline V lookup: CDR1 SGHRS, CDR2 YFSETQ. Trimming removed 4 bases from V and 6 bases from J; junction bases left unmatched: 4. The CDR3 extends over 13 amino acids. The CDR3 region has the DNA TGCGCCAGCAGCCCCAGACAGGGGGATGGCTACACCTTC. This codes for CASSPRQGDGYTF.

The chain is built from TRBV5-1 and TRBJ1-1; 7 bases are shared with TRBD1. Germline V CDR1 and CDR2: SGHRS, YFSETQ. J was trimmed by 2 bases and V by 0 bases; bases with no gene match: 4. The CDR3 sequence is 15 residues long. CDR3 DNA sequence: TGCGCCAGCAGCTTGGACACAGGGGCCAACACTGAAGCTTTCTTT. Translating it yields CASSLDTGANTEAFF.

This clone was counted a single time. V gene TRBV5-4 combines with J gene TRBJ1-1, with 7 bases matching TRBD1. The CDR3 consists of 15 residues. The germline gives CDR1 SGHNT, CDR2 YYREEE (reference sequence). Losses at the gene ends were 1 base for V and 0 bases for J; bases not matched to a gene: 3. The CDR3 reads CASSLSRGLNTEAFF. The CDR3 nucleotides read TGTGCCAGCAGCTTGTCGAGGGGGCTGAACACTGAAGCTTTCTTT. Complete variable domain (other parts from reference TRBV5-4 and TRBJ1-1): ETGVTQSPTHLIKTRGQQVTLRCSSQSGHNTVSWYQQALGQGPQFIFQYYREEENGRGNFPPRFSGLQFPNYSSELNVNALELDDSALYLCASSLSRGLNTEAFFGQGTRLTVV.

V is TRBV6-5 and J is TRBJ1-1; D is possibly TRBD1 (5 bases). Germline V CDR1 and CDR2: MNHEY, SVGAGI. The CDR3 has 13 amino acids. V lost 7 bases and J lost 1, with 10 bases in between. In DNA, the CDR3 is TGTGCCAGCACTTTCAGGGCGAACACTGAAGCTTTCTTT. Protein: CASTFRANTEAFF.

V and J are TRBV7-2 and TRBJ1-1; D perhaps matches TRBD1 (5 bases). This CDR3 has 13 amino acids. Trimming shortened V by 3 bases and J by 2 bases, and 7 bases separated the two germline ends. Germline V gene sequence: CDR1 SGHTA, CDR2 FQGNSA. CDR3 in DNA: TGTGCCAGCAGCTTCCGGACAAACACTGAAGCTTTCTTT. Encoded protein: CASSFRTNTEAFF.

The DNA of the CDR3 is TGTGCCAGCCGCCTGGTAGCAACCAATGAGCAGTTCTTC. Its protein product is CASRLVATNEQFF. The chain recombines TRBV12-3 or TRBV12-4 with TRBJ2-1; D is unresolved. Trimming left V 8 bases short and J 6 bases short, with 14 bases between. The CDR3 has 13 amino acids.

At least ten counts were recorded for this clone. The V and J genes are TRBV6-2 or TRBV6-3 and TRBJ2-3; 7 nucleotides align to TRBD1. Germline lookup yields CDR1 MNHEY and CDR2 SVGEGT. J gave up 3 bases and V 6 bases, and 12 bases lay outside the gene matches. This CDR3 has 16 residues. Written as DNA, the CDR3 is TGTGCCAGCAGCCCTGGGACAGACCCAACAACAGATACGCAGTATTTT. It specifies CASSPGTDPTTDTQYF.

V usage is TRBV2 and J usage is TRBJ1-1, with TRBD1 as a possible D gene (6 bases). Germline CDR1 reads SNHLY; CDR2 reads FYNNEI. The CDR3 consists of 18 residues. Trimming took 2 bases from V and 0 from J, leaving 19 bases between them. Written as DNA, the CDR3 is TGTGCCAGCAGTGAACCCCGGGCAGGGGATTACATGAACACTGAAGCTTTCTTT. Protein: CASSEPRAGDYMNTEAFF.

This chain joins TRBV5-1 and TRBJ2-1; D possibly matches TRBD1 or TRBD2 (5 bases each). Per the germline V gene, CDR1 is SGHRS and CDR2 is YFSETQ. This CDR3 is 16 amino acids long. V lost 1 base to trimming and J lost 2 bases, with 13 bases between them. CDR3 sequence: CASSLSGAYPYNEQFF. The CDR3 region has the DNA TGCGCCAGCAGCTTGTCCGGGGCTTACCCCTACAATGAGCAGTTCTTC.

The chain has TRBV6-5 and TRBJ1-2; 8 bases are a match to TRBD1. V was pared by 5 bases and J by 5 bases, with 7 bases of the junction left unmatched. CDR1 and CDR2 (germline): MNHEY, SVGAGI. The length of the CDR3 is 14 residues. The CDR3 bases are TGTGCCAGCAGTCCGGTGGGACAGGAATATGGCTACACCTTC. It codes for CASSPVGQEYGYTF.

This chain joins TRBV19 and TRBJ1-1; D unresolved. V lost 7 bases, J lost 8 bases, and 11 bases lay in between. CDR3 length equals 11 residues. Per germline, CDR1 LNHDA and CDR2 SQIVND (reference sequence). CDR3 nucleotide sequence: TGTGCCAGTACTGCGGACCGGGAAGCTTTCTTT. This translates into CASTADREAFF.

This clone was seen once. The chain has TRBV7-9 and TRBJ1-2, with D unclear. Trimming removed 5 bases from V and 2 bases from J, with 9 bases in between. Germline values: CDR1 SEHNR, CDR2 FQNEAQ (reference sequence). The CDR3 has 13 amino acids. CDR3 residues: CASSPNGNYGYTF. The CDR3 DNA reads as TGTGCCAGCAGCCCCAATGGGAACTATGGCTACACCTTC.

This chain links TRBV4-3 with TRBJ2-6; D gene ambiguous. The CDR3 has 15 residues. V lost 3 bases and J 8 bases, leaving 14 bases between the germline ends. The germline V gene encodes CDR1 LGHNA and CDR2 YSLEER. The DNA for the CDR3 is TGCGCCAGCAGCCATAGACGCGGCCTGCCCAACGTCCTGACTTTC. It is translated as CASSHRRGLPNVLTF.

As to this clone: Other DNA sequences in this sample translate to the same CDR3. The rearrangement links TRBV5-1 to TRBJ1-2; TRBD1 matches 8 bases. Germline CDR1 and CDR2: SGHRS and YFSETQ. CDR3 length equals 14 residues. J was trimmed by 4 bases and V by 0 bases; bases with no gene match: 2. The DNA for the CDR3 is TGCGCCAGCAGCTTGGGAGACAGGGGCTATGGCTACACCTTC. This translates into CASSLGDRGYGYTF.

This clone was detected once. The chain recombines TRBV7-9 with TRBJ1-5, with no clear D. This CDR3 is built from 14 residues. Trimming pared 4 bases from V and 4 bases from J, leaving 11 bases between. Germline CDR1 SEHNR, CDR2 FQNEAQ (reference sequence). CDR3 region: CASSSTATNQPQHF. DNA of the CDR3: TGTGCCAGCAGCTCTACCGCGACTAATCAGCCCCAGCATTTT.

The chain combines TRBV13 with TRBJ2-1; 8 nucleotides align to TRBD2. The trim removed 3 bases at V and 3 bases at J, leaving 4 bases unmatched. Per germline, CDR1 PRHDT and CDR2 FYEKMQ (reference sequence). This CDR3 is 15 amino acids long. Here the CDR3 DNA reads TGTGCCAGCAGCTTGAGCGGGAGTCTCTACAATGAGCAGTTCTTC. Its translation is CASSLSGSLYNEQFF. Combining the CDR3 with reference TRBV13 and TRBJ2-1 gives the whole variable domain AAGVIQSPRHLIKEKRETATLKCYPIPRHDTVYWYQQGPGQDPQFLISFYEKMQSDKGSIPDRFSAQQFSDYHSELNMSSLELGDSALYFCASSLSGSLYNEQFFGPGTRLTVL.